The sequence of this T cell receptor beta chain was determined in a study of T cells in Graves' hyperthyroidism and ophthalmopathy. CDR3 length: 12 residues. Trimming pared 5 bases from V and 7 bases from J, leaving 14 bases between. Germline CDR1 is SQVTM and CDR2 is ANQGSEA. Uncontrolled infection, other autoimmune disease, pregnancy and lactation each barred patients from inclusion. Researchers amplified the TCR beta CDR3 regions from RNA transcripts. Primed by the HTBI set, a first-round RT-PCR was run on the TCR CDR3. TCRdb re-analysed the multiplex PCR reads in MiXCR, keeping a single row per CDR3 protein. The sample consists of 250,000 to 400,000 distinct CDR3 sequences, roughly an eighth of them appearing once. This clonotype has a count of ten or more.

This chain uses TRBV29-1 with TRBJ2-5; a weak D match, TRBD2 (5 bases). The sample taken for sequencing was blood. This clonotype originated in a woman in her forties with Graves' ophthalmopathy. CDR3 amino acids: CSVSPGRGTQYF. DNA of the CDR3: TGCAGCGTTTCCCCGGGGAGAGGGACCCAGTACTTC.